What follows is one TCR beta chain and its context. This CDR3 contains 14 residues. Germline lookup yields CDR1 SEHNR and CDR2 FQNEAQ (reference sequence). The V and J ends lost 5 bases and 3 bases respectively, with 11 bases between them. The sample originates from a study of blood T cell repertoires in COVID-19. Study information: Italy, Spain and the United States were the sources of the convalescent and acute COVID-19 samples. T cells, B-cell-depleted T cells, or PBMCs provided the cDNA or gDNA that served as material.

Sequencing used immunoSEQ multiplex PCR; TCRdb keeps in-frame clones, though not all of them. Altogether about 84,000 clones are present, approximately 76% being singletons, with the ten largest covering around 7%. Sequenced material: peripheral blood. The TCR comes from a man in his 70s with acute or convalescent COVID-19. This sequence joins TRBV7-9 and TRBJ2-4, with a tentative D call TRBD1 (5 bases). In DNA, the CDR3 is TGTGCCAGCAGCCCCTCGACAGTCAAAAACATTCAGTACTTC. Its translation: CASSPSTVKNIQYF. The full variable domain, with the rest looked up from reference TRBV7-9 and TRBJ2-4, is DTGVSQNPRHKITKRGQNVTFRCDPISEHNRLYWYRQTLGQGPEFLTYFQNEAQLEKSRLLSDRFSAERPKGSFSTLEIQRTEQGDSAMYLCASSPSTVKNIQYFGAGTRLSVL.